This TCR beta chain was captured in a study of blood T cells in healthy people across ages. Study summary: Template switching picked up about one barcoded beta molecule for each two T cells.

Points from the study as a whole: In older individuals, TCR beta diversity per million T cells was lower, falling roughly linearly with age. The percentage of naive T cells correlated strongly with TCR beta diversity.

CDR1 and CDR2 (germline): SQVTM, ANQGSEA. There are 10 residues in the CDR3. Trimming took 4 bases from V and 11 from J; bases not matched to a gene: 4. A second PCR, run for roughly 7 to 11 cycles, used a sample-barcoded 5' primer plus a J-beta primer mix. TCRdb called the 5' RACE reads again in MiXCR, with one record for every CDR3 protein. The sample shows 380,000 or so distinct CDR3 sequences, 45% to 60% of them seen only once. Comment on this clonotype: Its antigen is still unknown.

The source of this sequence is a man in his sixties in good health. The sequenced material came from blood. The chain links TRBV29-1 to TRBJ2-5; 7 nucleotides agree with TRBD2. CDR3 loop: CSVGREGQYF. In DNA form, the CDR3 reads TGCAGCGTTGGCAGGGAGGGGCAGTACTTC.